Listed below are T cell receptor beta chains from one sample, sequenced in a study of radiotherapy plus CTLA-4 blockade in lung cancer. Clones were read by immunoSEQ multiplex PCR, and TCRdb kept only the in-frame ones, dropping some. In the table there are about 80,000 clones, around 78% of which are singletons. The starting material was peripheral blood, obtained from a patient treated with radiotherapy plus ipilimumab. The receptors originated from a human donor with non-small cell lung cancer whose response to radiotherapy plus ipilimumab could not be evaluated. Some clones in this sample may be carry-over from other donors' samples. The CDR3 runs from the conserved cysteine through the conserved F or W. A D gene is named only where the DNA matches it firmly. Only some rows state a clone size, as once, few, many or a class for expanded clones.

len: 15; v_gene: TRBV6-1; d_gene: -; j_gene: TRBJ2-1; abundance: once; CDR3nt: TGTGCCAGCAGTGAATTTCCGGGATCCTACAATGAGCAGTTCTTC; CDR3aa: CASSEFPGSYNEQFF
len: 18; v_gene: TRBV30; d_gene: TRBD1; j_gene: TRBJ2-2; abundance: once; CDR3nt: TGTGCCTGGGTGGGCCCTGGACAGGGGGTTTCGAACACCGGGGAGCTGTTTTTT; CDR3aa: CAWVGPGQGVSNTGELFF
len: 14; v_gene: TRBV6-5; d_gene: -; j_gene: TRBJ1-6; abundance: -; CDR3nt: TGTGCCAGCAGTTACTCCAGGGTATACTCACCCCTCCACTTT; CDR3aa: CASSYSRVYSPLHF
len: 15; v_gene: TRBV7-9; d_gene: TRBD1; j_gene: TRBJ2-1; abundance: -; CDR3nt: TGTGCCAGCAGCTTAGTGGGACAGGGGGCCGATGAGCAGTTCTTC; CDR3aa: CASSLVGQGADEQFF
len: 16; v_gene: TRBV4-1; d_gene: -; j_gene: TRBJ1-5; abundance: -; CDR3nt: TGCGCCAGCAGCCGCGAGGATGGGGGCAGTGGGCAGCCCCAGCATTTT; CDR3aa: CASSREDGGSGQPQHF
len: 13; v_gene: TRBV11-2; d_gene: TRBD1; j_gene: TRBJ2-2; abundance: -; CDR3nt: TGTGCCAGCGTACAGGGGCCAACCGGGGAGCTGTTTTTT; CDR3aa: CASVQGPTGELFF
len: 13; v_gene: TRBV7-9; d_gene: -; j_gene: TRBJ1-2; abundance: -; CDR3nt: TGTGCCAGCAGCTTAGAGGGGGTTTATGGCTACACCTTC; CDR3aa: CASSLEGVYGYTF
len: 15; v_gene: TRBV5-1; d_gene: -; j_gene: TRBJ2-1; abundance: -; CDR3nt: TGCGCCAGCAGCGAGACCGGGACACGATACAATGAGCAGTTCTTC; CDR3aa: CASSETGTRYNEQFF
len: 13; v_gene: TRBV2; d_gene: -; j_gene: TRBJ2-5; abundance: once; CDR3nt: TGTGCCAGCAGTGATTCCGGTGGCGGGACCCAGTACTTC; CDR3aa: CASSDSGGGTQYF
len: 17; v_gene: TRBV7-2; d_gene: TRBD1; j_gene: TRBJ1-5; abundance: -; CDR3nt: TGTGCCAGCAGCTTAGATCGCGGACAGGGGTCAGCTCAGCCCCAGCATTTT; CDR3aa: CASSLDRGQGSAQPQHF
len: 16; v_gene: TRBV4-2; d_gene: TRBD2; j_gene: TRBJ2-1; abundance: -; CDR3nt: TGTGCCAGCAGCCAAGATGGGGTAGCGGGGTACAATGAGCAGTTCTTC; CDR3aa: CASSQDGVAGYNEQFF
len: 15; v_gene: TRBV5-1; d_gene: -; j_gene: TRBJ1-3; abundance: -; CDR3nt: TGCGCCAGCAGCTTGCCGAGATGGGGGGAGGACACCATATATTTT; CDR3aa: CASSLPRWGEDTIYF
len: 14; v_gene: TRBV5-1; d_gene: -; j_gene: TRBJ2-3; abundance: -; CDR3nt: TGCGCCAGCAGCTTGGGAGGGAGTAGAGATACGCAGTATTTT; CDR3aa: CASSLGGSRDTQYF
len: 15; v_gene: TRBV5-1; d_gene: -; j_gene: TRBJ2-5; abundance: -; CDR3nt: TGCGCCAGCAGCAGACAAAGGGACTCCCAAGAGACCCAGTACTTC; CDR3aa: CASSRQRDSQETQYF
len: 13; v_gene: TRBV6-5; d_gene: TRBD1; j_gene: TRBJ1-2; abundance: -; CDR3nt: TGTGCCAGCACTCAGACAGGGAACTATGGCTACACCTTC; CDR3aa: CASTQTGNYGYTF
len: 15; v_gene: TRBV28; d_gene: TRBD1; j_gene: TRBJ1-1; abundance: -; CDR3nt: TGTGCCAGCGCAATTCCAGGGGGCGCTTACACTGAAGCTTTCTTT; CDR3aa: CASAIPGGAYTEAFF
len: 15; v_gene: TRBV9; d_gene: -; j_gene: TRBJ1-1; abundance: -; CDR3nt: TGTGCCAGCAGCGCTACCCCCCAGGGCCGAACTGAAGCTTTCTTT; CDR3aa: CASSATPQGRTEAFF
len: 15; v_gene: TRBV10-1; d_gene: TRBD2; j_gene: TRBJ2-1; abundance: once; CDR3nt: TGCGCCAGCAGTGAGGTTCGGGGGGGATGCAATGAGCAGTTCTTC; CDR3aa: CASSEVRGGCNEQFF
len: 14; v_gene: TRBV28; d_gene: -; j_gene: TRBJ2-7; abundance: -; CDR3nt: TGTGCCAGCAGTTTCGAAACAGAAAATTACGAGCAGTACTTC; CDR3aa: CASSFETENYEQYF
len: 14; v_gene: TRBV6-5; d_gene: -; j_gene: TRBJ1-3; abundance: -; CDR3nt: TGTGCCAGCAGTTATGGGGCGGACGGAAACACCATATATTTT; CDR3aa: CASSYGADGNTIYF
len: 14; v_gene: TRBV4-1; d_gene: -; j_gene: TRBJ2-7; abundance: -; CDR3nt: TGCGCCAGCAGCGCTCTACCAGGGGCCCACGAGCAGTACTTC; CDR3aa: CASSALPGAHEQYF
len: 14; v_gene: TRBV29-1; d_gene: -; j_gene: TRBJ2-1; abundance: -; CDR3nt: TGCAGCGTTGGCGGGCTAAATAACTACAATGAGCAGTTCTTC; CDR3aa: CSVGGLNNYNEQFF
len: 14; v_gene: TRBV19; d_gene: TRBD1; j_gene: TRBJ1-1; abundance: -; CDR3nt: TGTGCCAGTCACCTACAGGGGAGGAACACTGAAGCTTTCTTT; CDR3aa: CASHLQGRNTEAFF
len: 14; v_gene: TRBV19; d_gene: -; j_gene: TRBJ2-7; abundance: -; CDR3nt: TGTGCCAGTAGTATACGTCTCTACTCCTACGAGCAGTACTTC; CDR3aa: CASSIRLYSYEQYF
len: 14; v_gene: TRBV6-5; d_gene: -; j_gene: TRBJ2-5; abundance: -; CDR3nt: TGTGCCAGCGGAGGGAATTTGGCAAAAGAGACCCAGTACTTC; CDR3aa: CASGGNLAKETQYF
len: 15; v_gene: TRBV6-6; d_gene: -; j_gene: TRBJ2-7; abundance: -; CDR3nt: TGTGCCAGCAGCCCCCTCCGGTCCGCTCCCTACGAGCAGTACTTC; CDR3aa: CASSPLRSAPYEQYF
len: 15; v_gene: TRBV30; d_gene: -; j_gene: TRBJ1-4; abundance: -; CDR3nt: TGTGCCTGGAGCCAACACGGGACTGCCAATGAAAAACTGTTTTTT; CDR3aa: CAWSQHGTANEKLFF
len: 14; v_gene: TRBV6-6; d_gene: -; j_gene: TRBJ2-7; abundance: -; CDR3nt: TGTGCCAGCAGCCGCGGGACAGTCGGAGACGAGCAGTACTTC; CDR3aa: CASSRGTVGDEQYF
len: 14; v_gene: TRBV11-2; d_gene: TRBD1; j_gene: TRBJ2-1; abundance: -; CDR3nt: TGTGCCAGCAGCCGGGACAGGGACTACAATGAGCAGTTCTTC; CDR3aa: CASSRDRDYNEQFF
len: 15; v_gene: TRBV9; d_gene: -; j_gene: TRBJ1-1; abundance: -; CDR3nt: TGTGCCAGCAGCGTTGGTATAACAGGGAACACTGAAGCTTTCTTT; CDR3aa: CASSVGITGNTEAFF
len: 15; v_gene: TRBV9; d_gene: -; j_gene: TRBJ1-5; abundance: -; CDR3nt: TGTGCCAGCAGCGTAGGAGGGAATAGCAATCAGCCCCAGCATTTT; CDR3aa: CASSVGGNSNQPQHF
len: 16; v_gene: TRBV28; d_gene: -; j_gene: TRBJ2-6; abundance: -; CDR3nt: TGTGCCAGCAGTCCCTCCGTCTCCTCTGGGGCCAACGTCCTGACTTTC; CDR3aa: CASSPSVSSGANVLTF
len: 15; v_gene: TRBV2; d_gene: TRBD1; j_gene: TRBJ2-3; abundance: -; CDR3nt: TGTGCCAGCAGTGAGCCCAGGGGGCACACAGATACGCAGTATTTT; CDR3aa: CASSEPRGHTDTQYF
len: 16; v_gene: TRBV5-1; d_gene: TRBD1; j_gene: TRBJ1-2; abundance: -; CDR3nt: TGCGCCAGCAGCTCCTCCGGGACAGGGGTCCGCTATGGCTACACCTTC; CDR3aa: CASSSSGTGVRYGYTF
len: 11; v_gene: TRBV20-1; d_gene: -; j_gene: TRBJ1-1; abundance: -; CDR3nt: TGCAGTGCTAGCTCCGGGACAGAAGCTTTCTTT; CDR3aa: CSASSGTEAFF
len: 16; v_gene: TRBV4-2; d_gene: TRBD1; j_gene: TRBJ1-5; abundance: -; CDR3nt: TGTGCCAGCAGCCAAGGCGGCAGGGGGCCCAATCAGCCCCAGCATTTT; CDR3aa: CASSQGGRGPNQPQHF
len: 16; v_gene: TRBV30; d_gene: -; j_gene: TRBJ1-1; abundance: -; CDR3nt: TGTGCCTGGAGTGGAAGGAACACTTGGGGGGACACTGAAGCTTTCTTT; CDR3aa: CAWSGRNTWGDTEAFF
len: 16; v_gene: TRBV6-6; d_gene: TRBD2; j_gene: TRBJ2-7; abundance: -; CDR3nt: TGTGCCAGCAGCCTCGGCACCGGGGGGGCCTCCTACGAGCAGTACTTC; CDR3aa: CASSLGTGGASYEQYF
len: 14; v_gene: TRBV30; d_gene: -; j_gene: TRBJ2-5; abundance: -; CDR3nt: TGTGCCTGGAGCCTAAGCAGGGCACAAGAGACCCAGTACTTC; CDR3aa: CAWSLSRAQETQYF
len: 15; v_gene: TRBV5-1; d_gene: -; j_gene: TRBJ2-3; abundance: -; CDR3nt: TGCGCCAGCAGCTTGCGCGAGATTAGCACAGATACGCAGTATTTT; CDR3aa: CASSLREISTDTQYF
len: 16; v_gene: TRBV6-4; d_gene: -; j_gene: TRBJ2-7; abundance: -; CDR3nt: TGTGCCAGCAGTGACATCGGCAGGGGTGGAAACTACGAGCAGTACTTC; CDR3aa: CASSDIGRGGNYEQYF
len: 17; v_gene: TRBV6-1; d_gene: -; j_gene: TRBJ1-3; abundance: -; CDR3nt: TGTGCCAGCAGTGAATATGGCCGCCCGGACACTGGAAACACCATATATTTT; CDR3aa: CASSEYGRPDTGNTIYF
len: 13; v_gene: TRBV27; d_gene: -; j_gene: TRBJ2-3; abundance: few; CDR3nt: TGTGCCAGCAGTTTATCCCACAGGGATACGCAGTATTTT; CDR3aa: CASSLSHRDTQYF
len: 20; v_gene: TRBV18; d_gene: TRBD1; j_gene: TRBJ1-1; abundance: -; CDR3nt: TGTGCCAGCTCACTTACCCGGGGGAGTCCCGGGACAGGGGCGAACACTGAAGCTTTCTTT; CDR3aa: CASSLTRGSPGTGANTEAFF
len: 13; v_gene: TRBV18; d_gene: -; j_gene: TRBJ2-5; abundance: -; CDR3nt: TGTGCCAGCTCACCATACCAGAAAGAGACCCAGTACTTC; CDR3aa: CASSPYQKETQYF
len: 17; v_gene: TRBV9; d_gene: TRBD1; j_gene: TRBJ2-6; abundance: -; CDR3nt: TGTGCCAGCACCCGACCAGGGGGCGGCTCTGGGGCCAACGTCCTGACTTTC; CDR3aa: CASTRPGGGSGANVLTF
len: 16; v_gene: TRBV5-4; d_gene: TRBD2; j_gene: TRBJ2-5; abundance: -; CDR3nt: TGTGCCAGCAGCTTGCCTCTAGCGGGGTCGAGGGAGACCCAGTACTTC; CDR3aa: CASSLPLAGSRETQYF
len: 13; v_gene: TRBV30; d_gene: TRBD1; j_gene: TRBJ1-4; abundance: -; CDR3nt: TGTGCCTGGAGGGGACAGGGCTTGGAAAAACTGTTTTTT; CDR3aa: CAWRGQGLEKLFF